The entry that follows covers one T cell receptor beta chain sequence. Its specificity is not known. TCRdb passed the 5' RACE reads through MiXCR, listing each CDR3 protein once. The sample comprises over 700,000 distinct CDR3 sequences, 19% of which are singletons, and roughly a fifth rests with the top ten. The sample belongs to a study of CD8 T cells in ankylosing spondylitis. Notes on the study in general: Seemingly distinctive of ankylosing spondylitis blood was a TCR beta motif formed by eight highly homologous variants.

The specimen sequenced was blood, either unsorted or a sorted T cell fraction (not recorded which). This sequence was found in a male donor with ankylosing spondylitis.

The CDR3 protein is CASSFGGLNSPLHF. The CDR3 region has the DNA TGTGCCAGCAGCTTTGGGGGCCTTAATTCACCCCTCCACTTT. This sequence joins TRBV7-9 and TRBJ1-6; a possible D gene is TRBD1 (6 bases). The CDR3 runs 14 residues. Trimming left V 3 bases short and J 6 bases short, with 9 bases between. Germline CDR1 is SEHNR and CDR2 is FQNEAQ (reference sequence).